A single sample is the source of the 8 T cell receptor beta chains below, sequenced in a study of T cell repertoires in cytomegalovirus infection. No antigen is known for these receptors. TCRdb called the reads again in MiXCR, with one record for every CDR3 protein. The table has 650,000 to 900,000 distinct CDR3 sequences, 25% to 35% seen once. This specimen was cultured CD8+ T cells from PBMCs, taken from culture after CMV antigen stimulation. These receptors came from a human donor in good health (CMV status not recorded). Some clones in this sample may be carry-over from other donors' samples.

V gene TRBV10-3 combines with J gene TRBJ1-2, with D possibly matching TRBD1 (5 bases). V was clipped by 3 bases and J by 0 bases, with 11 bases between them. Germline CDR1 and CDR2: ENHRY and SYGVKD. The CDR3 consists of 15 residues. As DNA, the CDR3 is TGTGCCATCAGTGAAGCCAGGGCTACTAACTATGGCTACACCTTC. Amino acid sequence: CAISEARATNYGYTF.

The CDR3 DNA reads as TGTGCCAGCAGTATCGCGGGGGGAGCTAGGAACCAGTACTTC. Its protein product is CASSIAGGARNQYF. The chain couples TRBV27 to TRBJ2-5; 8 bases match TRBD2. CDR1 and CDR2 from the germline V gene are MNHEY and SMNVEV (reference sequence). CDR3 size: 14 residues. V was clipped by 5 bases and J by 10 bases; unmatched bases: 12.

V is TRBV9 and J is TRBJ2-3; 9 positions match TRBD2. Germline trimming cut 4 bases from V and 2 bases from J; bases unmatched to any gene: 11. CDR1 and CDR2 from the germline V gene are SGDLS and YYNGEE. CDR3 length: 17 residues. The chain's CDR3 is CASSTHGTSRNTDTQYF. In nucleotides, the CDR3 is TGTGCCAGCAGCACTCACGGGACTAGCAGAAACACAGATACGCAGTATTTT.

This clonotype has only a few counts. The gene calls are TRBV7-3 and TRBJ2-5; 7 nucleotides match TRBD1. CDR3 size: 19 residues. V lost 3 bases, J lost 2 bases, and 18 bases stayed unmatched. Germline loops: CDR1 SGHTA, CDR2 FQGTGA. The CDR3 DNA reads TGTGCCAGCAGCTTGGGACAGCGCTTGGGCAATGTACTTCAAGAGACCCAGTACTTC. As protein: CASSLGQRLGNVLQETQYF.

This clonotype is a singleton in its sample. V and J are TRBV20-1 and TRBJ2-7, with a possible D match to TRBD1 (6 bases). CDR3 length: 13 amino acids. Trimming took 1 base from V and 2 from J, leaving 9 bases between them. Looked up from germline, CDR1 is DFQATT and CDR2 is SNEGSKA (reference sequence). This CDR3 is CSARVKGAYEQYV. The CDR3 nucleotides are TGCAGTGCTAGAGTGAAGGGGGCCTACGAGCAGTACGTC.

Only a few counts were recorded for this clonotype. The genes are TRBV27 and TRBJ2-1, with D possibly TRBD2 on 6 matching bases. V lost 7 bases and J lost 3, with 19 bases in between. CDR1 and CDR2 from the germline V gene are MNHEY and SMNVEV (reference sequence). The CDR3 is 16 amino acids. In DNA, the CDR3 is TGTGCCAGCATTCCCGGGACTTCGCTCGGCTACAATGAGCAGTTCTTC. Translated: CASIPGTSLGYNEQFF.

This clonotype was seen at least ten times. Here the CDR3 DNA reads TGTGCCAGTAAACTGTCGAGCGGCTACACCTTC. This sequence encodes CASKLSSGYTF. V usage is TRBV28 and J usage is TRBJ1-2; D not resolved. Germline V CDR1 and CDR2: MDHEN, SYDVKM. The V gene lost 9 bases and the J gene lost 8 bases, with 13 bases spanning the gap. The CDR3 covers 11 residues.

The V call is TRBV12-3 or TRBV12-4, the J call TRBJ2-7, with 11 bases that match TRBD2. The CDR3 runs 17 residues. Trimming removed 1 base from V and 2 bases from J; junction bases left unmatched: 7. This CDR3 reads CASSLGALSGGAYEQYV. The CDR3 region has the DNA TGTGCCAGCAGTTTAGGGGCCCTTAGCGGGGGGGCCTACGAGCAGTACGTC.